This T cell receptor (beta chain) comes out of a study of OX40 agonist ivuxolimab in advanced cancers. Study details: Patients received intravenous ivuxolimab every 2 weeks at 0.01 to 10 mg/kg. General study findings and limits: There was clonal expansion of CD4+ and CD8+ blood T cells by week 6 at 0.1 to 3.0 mg/kg.

TCRdb's copy holds only in-frame clones and misses some; the assay was immunoSEQ multiplex PCR. The sample has tens of thousands of clones, approximately 90% seen once. At baseline, cycle 4 day 1, and cycle 7 day 1, blood was sampled. The V end was cut by 6 bases, the J end by 6 bases, with 15 bases between. Germline V CDR1 and CDR2: LNHDA, SQIVND (reference sequence). The CDR3 spans 14 residues. To note about this clone: The antigen is unknown.

The TCR was taken from an adult with an advanced solid tumor such as melanoma, head and neck, liver or kidney cancer. V gene TRBV19 combines with J gene TRBJ1-5, with D perhaps TRBD1 (5 bases). Sequences were derived from CD4+ or CD8+ T cells sorted from blood, sampled in a trial of the OX40 agonist ivuxolimab. The CDR3 nucleotides read TGTGCCAGTAGCCGGGACTCACCAGGTCAGCCCCAGCATTTT. Its translation: CASSRDSPGQPQHF. Filled out from reference TRBV19 and TRBJ1-5, the complete variable domain reads DGGITQSPKYLFRKEGQNVTLSCEQNLNHDAMYWYRQDPGQGLRLIYYSQIVNDFQKGDIAEGYSVSREKKESFPLTVTSAQKNPTAFYLCASSRDSPGQPQHFGDGTRLSIL.